The 11 T cell receptor beta chains in this list originate from one sample, sequenced in a study of vaccination effects on CD4 cells after COVID-19. An approximately ten-day culture period preceded the isolation of CD4+ T cells. Participants received two doses of either the BNT162b2 or mRNA-1273 vaccine. These TCRs are of unknown antigen specificity. The protocol was immunoSEQ multiplex PCR, while the TCRdb copy is restricted to in-frame clones and leaves out a portion. This sample has 70,000 or so clones, with roughly 75% found just once. The source material was CD4+ T cells from PBMCs cultured without peptide, sampled after COVID-19 vaccination. The source is a human donor who received a COVID-19 vaccine.

CDR3 in DNA: TGTGCCAGCAGCTTGTGGGACAAAGGCTATGGCTACACCTTC. It codes for CASSLWDKGYGYTF. The genes are TRBV5-6 and TRBJ1-2; TRBD1 might be the D (6 bases). Germline CDR1 and CDR2: SGHDT and YYEEEE. Deletions cut 1 base from V and 4 bases from J, with 11 bases between. The CDR3 is 14 amino acids.

This chain joins TRBV24-1 and TRBJ2-4; D not resolved. The CDR3 contains 15 residues. The germline V gene has CDR1 KGHDR and CDR2 SFDVKD. Trimming left V 4 bases short and J 6 bases short, with 15 bases between. CDR3 DNA sequence: TGTGCCACCAGTGACCACCGGGCCCCCTTAAACATTCAGTACTTC. Protein sequence: CATSDHRAPLNIQYF.

The V call is TRBV5-1, the J call TRBJ2-5, with unresolved D. The CDR3 spans 14 residues. In germline, CDR1 is SGHRS, CDR2 YFSETQ. Trimming took off 4 bases at V and 3 bases at J, with 13 bases between the two ends. CDR3 sequence reads: CASSPGGVKETQYF. CDR3 nucleotide sequence: TGCGCCAGCAGCCCGGGTGGGGTTAAAGAGACCCAGTACTTC.

The chain combines TRBV6-5 with TRBJ1-1; perhaps TRBD1 as D (5 bases). Between the trimmed V and J ends, which lost 6 bases and 11 bases, there was a span of 22 bases. Germline CDR1 is MNHEY and CDR2 is SVGAGI. This CDR3 has 14 residues. The CDR3 protein is CASSPLLFREGAFF. CDR3 bases: TGTGCCAGCAGCCCCCTCCTCTTCAGGGAGGGGGCTTTCTTT.

J is TRBJ1-5 and V is TRBV19; the D is unclear. Germline V gives CDR1 LNHDA, CDR2 SQIVND (reference sequence). Trimming pared 8 bases from V and 10 bases from J, leaving 24 bases between. This CDR3 contains 15 residues. Written as DNA, the CDR3 is TGTGCCAGTGGGCCCCTCAGCCCTTCGATATTTCCCCAGCATTTT. It codes for CASGPLSPSIFPQHF.

The chain joins TRBV5-1 to TRBJ1-3; D gene ambiguous. V dropped 4 bases and J dropped 4 bases, with 9 bases sitting between them. This CDR3 is built from 13 residues. Germline V gene lookup returns CDR1 SGHRS and CDR2 YFSETQ. This CDR3 is CASSVGGGNTIYF. The CDR3 region has the DNA TGCGCCAGCAGCGTTGGAGGGGGAAACACCATATATTTT.

The chain recombines TRBV2 with TRBJ1-2, with unresolved D. Germline-derived CDR1 and CDR2 are SNHLY and FYNNEI. The CDR3 is made up of 12 amino acids. V lost 8 bases to trimming and J lost 2 bases, with 9 bases between them. Here the CDR3 reads CASRRENYGYTF. CDR3 coding DNA: TGTGCCAGCCGGCGGGAAAACTATGGCTACACCTTC.

The V call is TRBV6-5, the J call TRBJ1-5; a possible D gene is TRBD1 (5 bases). Trimming left V 7 bases short and J 6 bases short, with 19 bases between. CDR1 and CDR2 from the germline V gene are MNHEY and SVGAGI. The CDR3 consists of 15 residues. CDR3 in amino acids: CASTPDLGTSQPQHF. Written as DNA, the CDR3 is TGTGCCAGCACTCCTGATCTAGGGACTTCTCAGCCCCAGCATTTT.

The count of this clone is one. This sequence joins TRBV6-5 and TRBJ2-7; D perhaps matches TRBD2 (6 bases). The CDR3 extends over 14 amino acids. In germline, CDR1 is MNHEY, CDR2 SVGAGI. V lost 4 bases and J 4 bases, leaving 14 bases between the germline ends. CDR3 loop: CASSSWGVGYEQYV. The CDR3 bases are TGTGCCAGCAGTTCGTGGGGGGTCGGGTACGAGCAGTACGTC.

This clone is medium-sized. The chain has TRBV24-1 and TRBJ2-5; 7 bases agree with TRBD2. Germline values: CDR1 KGHDR, CDR2 SFDVKD. Trimming took 6 bases from V and 4 from J; bases not matched to a gene: 13. The CDR3 loop spans 16 amino acids. CDR3 amino acids: CATSLSGETWGETQYF. The CDR3 DNA follows: TGTGCCACCAGTCTCAGCGGGGAGACGTGGGGAGAGACCCAGTACTTC.

The CDR3 DNA follows: TGTGCCATCAGTGTAGGGGACGGGTATGGCTACACCTTC. This codes for CAISVGDGYGYTF. The V call is TRBV10-3, the J call TRBJ1-2; D might be TRBD1 (5 bases). Trimming took 4 bases from V and 5 from J, leaving 11 bases between them. The V gene's germline CDR1 is ENHRY and CDR2 SYGVKD. The CDR3 extends over 13 amino acids.